The rows below give T cell receptor beta chains drawn from one sample of a study of shared clonotypes between healthy human individuals. Sequencing was performed with immunoSEQ multiplex PCR; in TCRdb, only in-frame clones are kept and a portion is missing. Of about 460,000 clones in the sample, approximately 71% were seen once. The specimen sequenced was PBMCs. The receptors stem from a woman between 40 and 50 years old in good health. Some clones in this sample may be carry-over from other donors' samples. Both conserved end residues are part of each CDR3. Each record gives: clone size, D gene, J gene, V gene, CDR3 protein, CDR3 DNA. A D gene is named only where the DNA matches it firmly. For some rows the clone size is stated as once, few or many, or as a class when expanded; others skip it.

clone_size: few; d_call: .; j_call: TRBJ2-7; v_call: TRBV10-2; cdr3_aa: CASSESLRGSMGEQYF; cdr3_nt: TGCGCCAGCAGTGAGTCGTTACGGGGCAGTATGGGGGAGCAGTACTTC
clone_size: few; d_call: .; j_call: TRBJ2-6; v_call: TRBV6-1; cdr3_aa: CASSDSGANVLTF; cdr3_nt: TGTGCCAGCAGTGATTCTGGGGCCAACGTCCTGACTTTC
clone_size: .; d_call: .; j_call: TRBJ1-1; v_call: TRBV27; cdr3_aa: CASSSLRATEAFF; cdr3_nt: TGTGCCAGCAGTTCTTTAAGAGCTACTGAAGCTTTCTTT
clone_size: many; d_call: .; j_call: TRBJ2-1; v_call: TRBV28; cdr3_aa: CASSFPSSYNEQFF; cdr3_nt: TGTGCCAGCAGTTTTCCGAGCTCCTACAATGAGCAGTTCTTC
clone_size: .; d_call: .; j_call: TRBJ2-2; v_call: TRBV19; cdr3_aa: CASSKLATPGELFF; cdr3_nt: TGTGCCAGTAGTAAACTGGCGACCCCCGGGGAGCTGTTTTTT
clone_size: few; d_call: .; j_call: TRBJ2-5; v_call: TRBV11-3; cdr3_aa: CASSLKQVGTQYF; cdr3_nt: TGTGCCAGCAGCTTAAAACAAGTGGGGACCCAGTACTTC
clone_size: once; d_call: .; j_call: TRBJ2-3; v_call: TRBV28; cdr3_aa: CASSPQGGADTQYF; cdr3_nt: TGTGCCAGCAGTCCCCAGGGTGGAGCAGATACGCAGTATTTT
clone_size: .; d_call: .; j_call: TRBJ1-2; v_call: TRBV7-2; cdr3_aa: CASSLVGANYGYTF; cdr3_nt: TGTGCCAGCAGCTTAGTGGGGGCTAACTATGGCTACACCTTC
clone_size: .; d_call: .; j_call: TRBJ2-1; v_call: TRBV21-1; cdr3_aa: CASRGGLVSSYNEQFF; cdr3_nt: TGTGCCAGCAGAGGGGGACTGGTCAGCTCCTACAATGAGCAGTTCTTC
clone_size: many; d_call: .; j_call: TRBJ2-7; v_call: TRBV19; cdr3_aa: CASDGGYEQYF; cdr3_nt: TGTGCCAGTGATGGGGGGTACGAGCAGTACTTC
clone_size: .; d_call: .; j_call: TRBJ1-1; v_call: TRBV11-2; cdr3_aa: CASTIGGSNTEAFF; cdr3_nt: TGTGCCAGCACCATAGGGGGGTCAAACACTGAAGCTTTCTTT
clone_size: many; d_call: TRBD1; j_call: TRBJ1-6; v_call: TRBV30; cdr3_aa: CAWRRQGNSPLHF; cdr3_nt: TGTGCCTGGAGACGACAGGGTAATTCACCCCTCCACTTT
clone_size: .; d_call: .; j_call: TRBJ2-3; v_call: TRBV7-9; cdr3_aa: CATEQGGTGTDTQYF; cdr3_nt: TGTGCCACTGAACAGGGGGGGACCGGCACAGATACGCAGTATTTT
clone_size: many; d_call: .; j_call: TRBJ2-7; v_call: TRBV19; cdr3_aa: CASSHGGDEQYF; cdr3_nt: TGTGCCAGTAGCCACGGCGGAGACGAGCAGTACTTC